This TCR beta chain was identified in a study of T cell repertoires in cytomegalovirus infection. Study results and limitations: Within the response measured ex vivo, HLA-C-restricted CMV-specific TCR beta clonotypes were dominant.

TCRdb reprocessed the reads via MiXCR and lists one record per CDR3 protein. The table lists under 850,000 distinct CDR3 sequences, 35% of them singletons. CDR1 SGHRS and CDR2 YFSETQ come from the germline V gene. The CDR3 consists of 14 residues. The ends lost 4 bases at V and 2 bases at J; junction bases unmatched: 2. This clonotype was seen a handful of times. Its target is unknown. Sequenced: PBMCs. The gene calls are TRBV5-1 and TRBJ2-1; 8 bases map to TRBD2. The receptor comes from a human donor in good health (CMV status not recorded). Some clones in this sample may be carry-over from other donors' samples. The CDR3 loop reads CASSAGGAYNEQFF. The CDR3 nucleotides read TGCGCCAGCAGCGCCGGGGGGGCCTACAATGAGCAGTTCTTC.